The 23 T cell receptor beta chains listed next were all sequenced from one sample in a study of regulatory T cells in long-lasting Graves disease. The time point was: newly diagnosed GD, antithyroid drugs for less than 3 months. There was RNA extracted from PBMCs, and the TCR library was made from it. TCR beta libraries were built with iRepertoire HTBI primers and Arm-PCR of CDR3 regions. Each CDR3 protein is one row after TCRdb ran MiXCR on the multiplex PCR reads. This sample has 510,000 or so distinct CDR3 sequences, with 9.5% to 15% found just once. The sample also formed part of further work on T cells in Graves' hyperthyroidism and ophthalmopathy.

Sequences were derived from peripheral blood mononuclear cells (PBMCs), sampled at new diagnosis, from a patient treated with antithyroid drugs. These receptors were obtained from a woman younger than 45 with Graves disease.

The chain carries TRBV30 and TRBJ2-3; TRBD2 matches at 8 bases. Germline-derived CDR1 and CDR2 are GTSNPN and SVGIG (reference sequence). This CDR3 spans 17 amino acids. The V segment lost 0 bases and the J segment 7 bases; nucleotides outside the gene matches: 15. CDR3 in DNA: TGTGCCTGGAGTGTAGAGATACTAGCGGACTTCGGGAATACGCAGTATTTT. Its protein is CAWSVEILADFGNTQYF.

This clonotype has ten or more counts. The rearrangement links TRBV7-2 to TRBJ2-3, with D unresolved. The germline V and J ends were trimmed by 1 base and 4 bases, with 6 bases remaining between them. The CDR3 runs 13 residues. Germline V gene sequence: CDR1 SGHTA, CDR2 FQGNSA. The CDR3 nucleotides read TGTGCCAGCAGCTTAGTTAGTCCAGATACGCAGTATTTT. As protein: CASSLVSPDTQYF. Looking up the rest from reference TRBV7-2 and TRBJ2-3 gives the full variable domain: GAGVSQSPSNKVTEKGKDVELRCDPISGHTALYWYRQSLGQGLEFLIYFQGNSAPDKSGLPSDRFSAERTGGSVSTLTIQRTQQEDSAVYLCASSLVSPDTQYFGPGTRLTVL.

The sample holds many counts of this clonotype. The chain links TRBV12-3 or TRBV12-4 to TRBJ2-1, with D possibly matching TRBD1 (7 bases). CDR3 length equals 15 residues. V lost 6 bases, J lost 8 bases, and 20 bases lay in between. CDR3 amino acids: CASSREPGGRYEQFF. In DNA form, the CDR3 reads TGTGCCAGCAGCCGCGAGCCAGGGGGGAGGTATGAGCAGTTCTTC.

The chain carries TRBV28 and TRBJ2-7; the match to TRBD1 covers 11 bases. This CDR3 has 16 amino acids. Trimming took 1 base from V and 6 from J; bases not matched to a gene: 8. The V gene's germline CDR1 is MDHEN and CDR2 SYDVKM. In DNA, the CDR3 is TGTGCCAGCAGTTTATCGGGGACAGGGGGTTCGGGCGAGCAGTACTTC. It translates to CASSLSGTGGSGEQYF.

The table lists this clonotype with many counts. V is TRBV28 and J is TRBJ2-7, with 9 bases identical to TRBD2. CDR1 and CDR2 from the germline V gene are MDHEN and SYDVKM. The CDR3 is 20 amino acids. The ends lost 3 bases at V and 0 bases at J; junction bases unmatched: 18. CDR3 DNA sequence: TGTGCCAGCAGTTTCTCCCCCCTAGCGGGATCCGCCACGAGCTCCTACGAGCAGTACTTC. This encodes CASSFSPLAGSATSSYEQYF.

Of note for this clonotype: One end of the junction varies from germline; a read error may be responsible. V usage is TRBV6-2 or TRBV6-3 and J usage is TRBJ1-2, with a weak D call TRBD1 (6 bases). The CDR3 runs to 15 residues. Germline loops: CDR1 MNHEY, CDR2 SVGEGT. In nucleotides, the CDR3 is TGTACCAGCAGCCCTATCTTTCTACAGGGATATGGCTACACCTTC. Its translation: CTSSPIFLQGYGYTF.

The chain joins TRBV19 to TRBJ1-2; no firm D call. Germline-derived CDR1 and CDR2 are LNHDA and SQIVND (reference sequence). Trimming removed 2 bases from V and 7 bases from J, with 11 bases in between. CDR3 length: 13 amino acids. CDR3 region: CASSIRPVSGYTF. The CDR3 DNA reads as TGTGCCAGTAGTATAAGGCCCGTTTCTGGCTACACCTTC.

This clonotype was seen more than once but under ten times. The CDR3 sequence is CASSPGGLAGENTGELFF. CDR3 bases: TGTGCCAGCAGCCCAGGGGGACTAGCGGGCGAGAACACCGGGGAGCTGTTTTTT. The V and J genes are TRBV7-3 and TRBJ2-2; 12 bases match TRBD2. CDR1 and CDR2 from the germline V gene are SGHTA and FQGTGA. J gave up 1 base and V 5 bases, and 8 bases lay outside the gene matches. This CDR3 has 18 residues.

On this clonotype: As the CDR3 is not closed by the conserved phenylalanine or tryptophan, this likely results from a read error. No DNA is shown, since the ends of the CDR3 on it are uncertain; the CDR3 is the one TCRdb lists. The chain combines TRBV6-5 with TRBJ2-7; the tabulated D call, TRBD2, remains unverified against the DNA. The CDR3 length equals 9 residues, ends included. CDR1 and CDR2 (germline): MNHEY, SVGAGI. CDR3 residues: CASSSRLAG.

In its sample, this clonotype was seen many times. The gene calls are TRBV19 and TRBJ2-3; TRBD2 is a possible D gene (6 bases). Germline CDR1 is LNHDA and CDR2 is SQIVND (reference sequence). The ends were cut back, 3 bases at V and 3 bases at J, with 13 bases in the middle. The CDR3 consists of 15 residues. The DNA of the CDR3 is TGTGCCAGTAGTATCCGGAGGGGAAATACAGATACGCAGTATTTT. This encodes CASSIRRGNTDTQYF.

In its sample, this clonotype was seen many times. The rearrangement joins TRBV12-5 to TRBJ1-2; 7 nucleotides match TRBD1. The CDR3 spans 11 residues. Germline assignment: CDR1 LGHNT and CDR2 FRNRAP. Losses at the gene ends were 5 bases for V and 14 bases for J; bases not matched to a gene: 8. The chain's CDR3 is CASGGVTGLTF. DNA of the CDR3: TGTGCTAGTGGTGGGGTGACAGGGCTAACCTTC.

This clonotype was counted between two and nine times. The CDR3 DNA follows: TGTGCCAGCAGTTACAAACCAGGGCCCTACGAGCAGTACTTC. Protein product: CASSYKPGPYEQYF. The chain carries TRBV6-5 and TRBJ2-7; a weak D match, TRBD1 (5 bases). Germline loops: CDR1 MNHEY, CDR2 SVGAGI. Between the trimmed V and J ends, which lost 2 bases and 2 bases, there was a span of 10 bases. This CDR3 has 14 amino acids.

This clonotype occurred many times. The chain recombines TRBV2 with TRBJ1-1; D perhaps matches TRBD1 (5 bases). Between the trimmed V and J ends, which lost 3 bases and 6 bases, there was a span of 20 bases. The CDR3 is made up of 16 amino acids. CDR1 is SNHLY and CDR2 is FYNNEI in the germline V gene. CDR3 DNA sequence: TGTGCCAGCAGTGATCTAGGGGTGCGGAATTCAGCTGAAGCTTTCTTT. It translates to CASSDLGVRNSAEAFF.

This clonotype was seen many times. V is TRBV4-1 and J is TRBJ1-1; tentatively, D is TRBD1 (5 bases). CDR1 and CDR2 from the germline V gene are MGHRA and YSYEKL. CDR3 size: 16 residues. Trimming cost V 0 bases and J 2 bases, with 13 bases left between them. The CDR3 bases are TGCGCCAGCAGCCAAGAGGGACCTCCCTTCAACACTGAAGCTTTCTTT. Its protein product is CASSQEGPPFNTEAFF.

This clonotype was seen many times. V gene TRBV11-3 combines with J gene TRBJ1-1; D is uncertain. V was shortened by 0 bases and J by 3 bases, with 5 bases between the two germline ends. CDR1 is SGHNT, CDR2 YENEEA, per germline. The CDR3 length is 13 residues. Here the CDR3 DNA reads TGTGCCAGCAGCTTAGACAGCCACACTGAAGCTTTCTTT. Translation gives CASSLDSHTEAFF. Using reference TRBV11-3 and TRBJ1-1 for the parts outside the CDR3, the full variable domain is EAGVVQSPRYKIIEKKQPVAFWCNPISGHNTLYWYLQNLGQGPELLIRYENEEAVDDSQLPKDRFSAERLKGVDSTLKIQPAELGDSAVYLCASSLDSHTEAFFGQGTRLTVV.

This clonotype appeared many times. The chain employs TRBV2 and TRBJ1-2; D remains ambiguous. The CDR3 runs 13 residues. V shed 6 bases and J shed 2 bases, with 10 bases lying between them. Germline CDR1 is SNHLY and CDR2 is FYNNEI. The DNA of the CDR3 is TGTGCCAGCAGGGATACATGGAACTATGGCTACACCTTC. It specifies CASRDTWNYGYTF.

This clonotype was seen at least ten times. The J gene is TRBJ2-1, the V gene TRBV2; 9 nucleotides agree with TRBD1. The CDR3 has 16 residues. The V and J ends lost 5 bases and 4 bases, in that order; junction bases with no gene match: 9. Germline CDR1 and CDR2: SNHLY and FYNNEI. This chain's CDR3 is CASSQRPGQGYNEQFF. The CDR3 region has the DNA TGTGCCAGCAGTCAAAGACCGGGACAGGGATACAATGAGCAGTTCTTC.

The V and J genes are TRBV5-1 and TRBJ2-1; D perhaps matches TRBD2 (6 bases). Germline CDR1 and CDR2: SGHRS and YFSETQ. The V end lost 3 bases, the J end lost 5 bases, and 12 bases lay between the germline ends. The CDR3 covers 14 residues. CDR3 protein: CASSWTGVDNEQFF. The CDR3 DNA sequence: TGCGCCAGCAGCTGGACGGGAGTTGACAATGAGCAGTTCTTC.

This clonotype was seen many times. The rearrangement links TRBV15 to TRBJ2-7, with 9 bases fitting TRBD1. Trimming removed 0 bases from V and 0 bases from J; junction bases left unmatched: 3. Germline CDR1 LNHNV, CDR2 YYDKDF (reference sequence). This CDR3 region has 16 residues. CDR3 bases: TGTGCCACCAGCAGAGACCGGGACAGGGCCTCCTACGAGCAGTACTTC. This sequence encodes CATSRDRDRASYEQYF.

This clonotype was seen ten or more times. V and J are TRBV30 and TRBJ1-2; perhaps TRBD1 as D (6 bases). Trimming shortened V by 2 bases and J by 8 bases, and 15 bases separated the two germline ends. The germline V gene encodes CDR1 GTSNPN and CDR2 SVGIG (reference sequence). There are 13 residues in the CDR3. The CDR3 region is CAWSPQGMRGYTF. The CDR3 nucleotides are TGTGCCTGGAGTCCACAGGGAATGCGGGGCTACACCTTC.

The DNA for the CDR3 is TGCGCCAGCAGCCAAGATCCCTCTAGCGAGCAGTACTTC. Encoded protein: CASSQDPSSEQYF. The chain is built from TRBV4-3 and TRBJ2-7; D is unresolved. The germline V gene encodes CDR1 LGHNA and CDR2 YSLEER. Trimming pared 0 bases from V and 6 bases from J, leaving 9 bases between. The CDR3 runs to 13 residues.

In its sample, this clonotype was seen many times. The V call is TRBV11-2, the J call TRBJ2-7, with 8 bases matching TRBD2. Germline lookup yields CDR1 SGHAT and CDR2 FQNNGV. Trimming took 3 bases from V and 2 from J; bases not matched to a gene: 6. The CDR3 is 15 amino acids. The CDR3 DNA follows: TGTGCCAGCAGCTTTTCCAGCGGGGGAACCTACGAGCAGTACTTC. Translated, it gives CASSFSSGGTYEQYF. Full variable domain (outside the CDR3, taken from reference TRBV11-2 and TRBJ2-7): EAGVAQSPRYKIIEKRQSVAFWCNPISGHATLYWYQQILGQGPKLLIQFQNNGVVDDSQLPKDRFSAERLKGVDSTLKIQPAKLEDSAVYLCASSFSSGGTYEQYFGPGTRLTVT.

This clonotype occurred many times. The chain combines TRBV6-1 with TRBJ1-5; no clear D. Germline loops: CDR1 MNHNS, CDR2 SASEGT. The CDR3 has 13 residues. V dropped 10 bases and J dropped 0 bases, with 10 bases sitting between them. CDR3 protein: CATNSYSNQPQHF. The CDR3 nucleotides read TGTGCCACCAACAGTTATAGCAATCAGCCCCAGCATTTT.